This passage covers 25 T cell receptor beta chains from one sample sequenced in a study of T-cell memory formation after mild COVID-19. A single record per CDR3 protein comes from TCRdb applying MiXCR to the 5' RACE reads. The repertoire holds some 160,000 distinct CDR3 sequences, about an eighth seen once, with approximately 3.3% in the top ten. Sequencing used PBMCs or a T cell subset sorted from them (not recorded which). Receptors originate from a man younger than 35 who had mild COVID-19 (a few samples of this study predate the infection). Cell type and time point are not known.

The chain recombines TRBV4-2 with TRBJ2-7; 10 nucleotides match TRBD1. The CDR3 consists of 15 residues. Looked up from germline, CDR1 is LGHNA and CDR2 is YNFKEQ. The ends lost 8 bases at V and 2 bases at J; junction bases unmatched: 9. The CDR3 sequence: CASCRGTGDPYEQYF. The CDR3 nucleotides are TGTGCCAGCTGCCGAGGGACAGGGGACCCCTACGAGCAGTACTTC.

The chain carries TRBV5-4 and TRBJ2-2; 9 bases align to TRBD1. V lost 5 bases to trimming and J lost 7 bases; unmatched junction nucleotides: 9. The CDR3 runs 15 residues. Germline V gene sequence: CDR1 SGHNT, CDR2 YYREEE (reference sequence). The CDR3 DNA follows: TGTGCCAGCAGGCCTGGACAGGGGCGTTTCGGGGAGCTGTTTTTT. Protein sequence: CASRPGQGRFGELFF.

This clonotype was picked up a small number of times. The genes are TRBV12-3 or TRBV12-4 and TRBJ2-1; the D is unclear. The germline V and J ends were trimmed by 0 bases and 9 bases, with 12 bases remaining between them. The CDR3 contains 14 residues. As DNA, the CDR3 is TGTGCCAGCAGTTTAGCCCCACAGCGATCTGAGCAGTTCTTC. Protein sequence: CASSLAPQRSEQFF.

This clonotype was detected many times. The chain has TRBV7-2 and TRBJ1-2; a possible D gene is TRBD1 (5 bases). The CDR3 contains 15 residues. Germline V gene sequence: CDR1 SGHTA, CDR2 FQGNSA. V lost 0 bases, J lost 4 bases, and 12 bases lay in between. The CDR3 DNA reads TGTGCCAGCAGCTTAGCGCGGAGACAGTCCTATGGCTACACCTTC. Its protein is CASSLARRQSYGYTF. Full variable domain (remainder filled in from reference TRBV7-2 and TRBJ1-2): GAGVSQSPSNKVTEKGKDVELRCDPISGHTALYWYRQSLGQGLEFLIYFQGNSAPDKSGLPSDRFSAERTGGSVSTLTIQRTQQEDSAVYLCASSLARRQSYGYTFGSGTRLTVV.

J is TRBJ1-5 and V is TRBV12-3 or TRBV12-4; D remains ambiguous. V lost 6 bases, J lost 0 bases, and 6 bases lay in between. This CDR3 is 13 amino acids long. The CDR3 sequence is CASSGNSNQPQHF. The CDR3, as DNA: TGTGCCAGCAGCGGAAATAGCAATCAGCCCCAGCATTTT.

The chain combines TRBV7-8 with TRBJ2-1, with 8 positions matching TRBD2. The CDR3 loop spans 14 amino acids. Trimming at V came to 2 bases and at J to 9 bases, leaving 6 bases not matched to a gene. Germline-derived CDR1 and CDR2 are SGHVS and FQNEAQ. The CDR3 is CASSLTSGIGEQFF. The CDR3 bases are TGTGCCAGCAGCTTAACTAGCGGTATAGGTGAGCAGTTCTTC.

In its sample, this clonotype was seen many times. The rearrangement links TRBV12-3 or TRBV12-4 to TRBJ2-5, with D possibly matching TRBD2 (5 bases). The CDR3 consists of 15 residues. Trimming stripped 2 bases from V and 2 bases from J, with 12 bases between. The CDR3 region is CASSLRRAAQETQYF. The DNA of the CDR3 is TGTGCCAGCAGTTTACGGCGGGCGGCACAAGAGACCCAGTACTTC.

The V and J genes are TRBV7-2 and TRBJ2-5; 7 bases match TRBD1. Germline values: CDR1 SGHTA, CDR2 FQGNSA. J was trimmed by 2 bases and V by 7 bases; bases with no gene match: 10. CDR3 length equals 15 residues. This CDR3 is CASTLRQGEQETQYF. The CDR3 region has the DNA TGTGCCAGCACCCTGCGACAGGGCGAACAAGAGACCCAGTACTTC.

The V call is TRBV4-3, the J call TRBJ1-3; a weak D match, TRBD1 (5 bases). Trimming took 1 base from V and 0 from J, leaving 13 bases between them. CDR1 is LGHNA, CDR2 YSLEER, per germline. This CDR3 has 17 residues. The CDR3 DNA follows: TGCGCCAGCAGCCAAGCCCGACAGACATTCTCTGGAAACACCATATATTTT. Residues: CASSQARQTFSGNTIYF.

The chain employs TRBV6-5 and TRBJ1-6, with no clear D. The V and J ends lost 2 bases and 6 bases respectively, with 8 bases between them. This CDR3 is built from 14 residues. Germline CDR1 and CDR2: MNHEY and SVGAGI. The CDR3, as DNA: TGTGCCAGCAGTTACAGGCGGACTAATTCACCCCTCCACTTT. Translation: CASSYRRTNSPLHF.

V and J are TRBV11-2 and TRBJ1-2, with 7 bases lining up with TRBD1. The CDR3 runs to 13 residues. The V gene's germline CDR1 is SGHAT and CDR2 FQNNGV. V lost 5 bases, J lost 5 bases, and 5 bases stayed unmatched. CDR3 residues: CASSESTGYGYTF. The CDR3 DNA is TGTGCCAGCAGCGAATCGACAGGGTATGGCTACACCTTC.

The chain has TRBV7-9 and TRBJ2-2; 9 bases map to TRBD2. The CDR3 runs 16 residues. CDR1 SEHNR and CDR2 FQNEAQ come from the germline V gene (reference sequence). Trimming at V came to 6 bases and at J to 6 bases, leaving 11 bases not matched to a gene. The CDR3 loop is CASRPPGLARAGELFF. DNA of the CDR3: TGTGCCAGCAGACCTCCGGGACTAGCTAGGGCCGGGGAGCTGTTTTTT.

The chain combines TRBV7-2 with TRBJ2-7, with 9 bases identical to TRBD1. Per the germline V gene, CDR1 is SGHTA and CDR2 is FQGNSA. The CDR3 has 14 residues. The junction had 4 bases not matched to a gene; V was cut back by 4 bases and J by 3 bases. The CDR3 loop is CASSSRQGGYEQYV. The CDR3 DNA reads TGTGCCAGCAGCTCGAGACAGGGGGGCTACGAGCAGTACGTC.

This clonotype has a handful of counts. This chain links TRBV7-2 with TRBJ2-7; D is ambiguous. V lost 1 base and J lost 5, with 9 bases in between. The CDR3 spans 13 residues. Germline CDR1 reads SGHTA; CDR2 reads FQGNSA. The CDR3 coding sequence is TGTGCCAGCAGCTTAGTTTGGCAAAACGAGCAGTACGTC. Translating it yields CASSLVWQNEQYV.

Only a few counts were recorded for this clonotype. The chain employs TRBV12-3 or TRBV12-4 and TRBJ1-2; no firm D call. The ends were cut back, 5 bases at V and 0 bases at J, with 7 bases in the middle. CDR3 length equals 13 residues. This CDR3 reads CASSVTANYGYTF. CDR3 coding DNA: TGTGCCAGCAGTGTAACGGCTAACTATGGCTACACCTTC.

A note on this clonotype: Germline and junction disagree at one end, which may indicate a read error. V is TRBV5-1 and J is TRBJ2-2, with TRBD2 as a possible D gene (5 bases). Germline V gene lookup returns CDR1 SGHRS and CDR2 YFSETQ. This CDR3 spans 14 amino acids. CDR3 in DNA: TGCGCCAGCAGCTTGGCCGGGAACGCCGGGGAGCTGTTTTTT. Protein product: CASSLAGNAGELFF.

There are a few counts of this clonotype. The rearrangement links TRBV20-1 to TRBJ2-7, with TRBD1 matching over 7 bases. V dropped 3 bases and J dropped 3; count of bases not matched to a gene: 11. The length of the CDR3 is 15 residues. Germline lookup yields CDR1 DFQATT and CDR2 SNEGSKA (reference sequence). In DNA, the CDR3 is TGCAGTGCTAGCCGAGTCGGGGCAGGGGGCTACGAGCAGTACTTC. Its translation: CSASRVGAGGYEQYF.

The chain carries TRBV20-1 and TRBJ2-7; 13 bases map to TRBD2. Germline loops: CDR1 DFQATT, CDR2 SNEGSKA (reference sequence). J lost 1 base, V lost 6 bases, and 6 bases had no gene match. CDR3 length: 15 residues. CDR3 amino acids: CSARTSGGLSYEQYV. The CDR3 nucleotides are TGCAGTGCGCGGACTAGCGGGGGCCTATCCTACGAGCAGTACGTC.

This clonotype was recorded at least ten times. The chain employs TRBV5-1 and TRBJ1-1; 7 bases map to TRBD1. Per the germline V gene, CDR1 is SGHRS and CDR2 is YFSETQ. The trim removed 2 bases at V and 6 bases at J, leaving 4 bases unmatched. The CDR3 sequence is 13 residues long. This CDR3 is CASSLEGAPEAFF. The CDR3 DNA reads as TGCGCCAGCAGCTTAGAGGGGGCCCCTGAAGCTTTCTTT.

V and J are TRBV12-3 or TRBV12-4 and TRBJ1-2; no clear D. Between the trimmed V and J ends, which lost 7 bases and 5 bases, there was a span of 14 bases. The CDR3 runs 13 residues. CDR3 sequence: CASTPGQPYGYTF. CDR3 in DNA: TGTGCCAGCACGCCCGGGCAGCCTTATGGCTACACCTTC.

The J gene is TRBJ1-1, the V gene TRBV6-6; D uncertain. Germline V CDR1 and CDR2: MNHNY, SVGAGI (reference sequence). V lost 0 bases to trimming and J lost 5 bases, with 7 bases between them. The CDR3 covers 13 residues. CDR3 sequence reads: CASSYSPGTEAFF. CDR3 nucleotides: TGTGCCAGCAGTTACTCCCCCGGTACTGAAGCTTTCTTT.

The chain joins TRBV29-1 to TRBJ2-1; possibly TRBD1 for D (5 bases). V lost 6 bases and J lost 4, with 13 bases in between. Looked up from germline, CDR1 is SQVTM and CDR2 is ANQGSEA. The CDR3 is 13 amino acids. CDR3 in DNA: TGCAGCGTCCAGGGATACTCTTACAATGAGCAGTTCTTC. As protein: CSVQGYSYNEQFF.

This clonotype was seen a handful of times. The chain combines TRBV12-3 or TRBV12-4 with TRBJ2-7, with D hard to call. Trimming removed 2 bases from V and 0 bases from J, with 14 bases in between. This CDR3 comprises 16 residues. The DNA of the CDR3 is TGTGCCAGCAGTTTAAGTCAGAAGAGGAGCTCCTACGAGCAGTACTTC. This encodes CASSLSQKRSSYEQYF.

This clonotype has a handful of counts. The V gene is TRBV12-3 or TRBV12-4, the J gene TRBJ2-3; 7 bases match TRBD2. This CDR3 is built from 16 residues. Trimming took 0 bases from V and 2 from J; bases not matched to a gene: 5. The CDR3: CASSLAEGTNTDTQYF. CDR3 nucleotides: TGTGCCAGCAGTTTAGCGGAGGGGACTAACACAGATACGCAGTATTTT.

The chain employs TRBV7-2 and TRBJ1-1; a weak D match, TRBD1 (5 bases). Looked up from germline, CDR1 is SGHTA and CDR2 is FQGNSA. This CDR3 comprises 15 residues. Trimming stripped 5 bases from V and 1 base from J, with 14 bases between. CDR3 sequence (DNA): TGTGCCAGCAGCCCACTAGGGGTAAGGAACACTGAAGCTTTCTTT. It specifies CASSPLGVRNTEAFF.